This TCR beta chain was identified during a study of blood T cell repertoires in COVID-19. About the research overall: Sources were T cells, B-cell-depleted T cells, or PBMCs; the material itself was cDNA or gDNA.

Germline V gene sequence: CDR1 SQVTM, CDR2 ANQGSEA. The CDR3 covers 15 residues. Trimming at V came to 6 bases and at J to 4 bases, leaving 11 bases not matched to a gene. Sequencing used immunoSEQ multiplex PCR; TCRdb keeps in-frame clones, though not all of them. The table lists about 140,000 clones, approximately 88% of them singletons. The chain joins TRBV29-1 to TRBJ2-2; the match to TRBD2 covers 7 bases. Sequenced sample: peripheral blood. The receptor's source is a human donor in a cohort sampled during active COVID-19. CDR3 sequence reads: CSVGRRLAPTGELFF. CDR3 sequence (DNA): TGCAGCGTGGGGAGACGACTAGCTCCCACCGGGGAGCTGTTTTTT.